The present T cell receptor beta chain was sequenced within a study of long-term antiretroviral therapy in people with HIV. Study outcomes and limitations: Pre-ART expanded clones dominated the repertoire at every time point. Relative to transplant donor controls, diversity remained lower despite increasing after ART. Absence of data on ART adherence, viral resistance or therapy changes was noted.

Cryopreserved PBMC numbered roughly 0.9-11 million per sample before DNA extraction. In the case of this clone: Its antigen is unidentified.

The CDR3 is 12 amino acids. The V gene's germline CDR1 is MNHNS and CDR2 SASEGT. Trimming at V came to 7 bases and at J to 8 bases, leaving 4 bases not matched to a gene. Version v3.0 of the immunoSEQ assay was performed at survey level. The assay was immunoSEQ multiplex PCR, and TCRdb's table has in-frame clones only and misses some. This table has roughly 28,000 clones, roughly 80% appearing once. The J gene is TRBJ2-1, the V gene TRBV6-1, with 8 positions matching TRBD1. The sequence derives from a man in his forties or fifties with HIV. The sample was unsorted PBMCs, taken 3 years after starting antiretroviral therapy. CDR3 DNA sequence: TGTGCCAGCACAGGACAGGGTTATGAGCAGTTCTTC. It specifies CASTGQGYEQFF.